The present T cell receptor beta chain was sequenced within a study of CD8 T cells in ankylosing spondylitis. Only a few counts were recorded for this clonotype. Its antigen is not identified. Findings and limits, study-wide: A TCR beta motif of about eight highly homologous variants appeared characteristic of ankylosing spondylitis blood. Certain motif variants had earlier been reported in reactive arthritis synovial fluid and blood. The disease-linked clones had a CD8+ phenotype and low blood frequencies. Clones linked to disease were reported to show significant enrichment in matched ankylosing spondylitis synovial fluid.

Researchers built TCR beta libraries using quantitative 5'-RACE with molecular barcodes. TCRdb re-analysed the 5' RACE reads in MiXCR, keeping a single row per CDR3 protein. The table lists hundreds of thousands of distinct CDR3 sequences, 12% of them singletons. V lost 7 bases and J lost 5; bases outside the gene matches: 3. Germline-derived CDR1 and CDR2 are SNHLY and FYNNEI. The CDR3 covers 12 residues. This chain uses TRBV2 with TRBJ2-3; 7 nucleotides align to TRBD2. The sequencing sample was made of blood, either unsorted or a sorted T cell fraction (not recorded which). The origin of this receptor is a male donor with ankylosing spondylitis. Here the CDR3 reads CASKREGDTQYF. The CDR3 DNA follows: TGTGCCAGCAAGCGGGAAGGAGATACGCAGTATTTT. Full variable domain (rest looked up from reference TRBV2 and TRBJ2-3): EPEVTQTPSHQVTQMGQEVILRCVPISNHLYFYWYRQILGQKVEFLVSFYNNEISEKSEIFDDQFSVERPDGSNFTLKIRSTKLEDSAMYFCASKREGDTQYFGPGTRLTVL.